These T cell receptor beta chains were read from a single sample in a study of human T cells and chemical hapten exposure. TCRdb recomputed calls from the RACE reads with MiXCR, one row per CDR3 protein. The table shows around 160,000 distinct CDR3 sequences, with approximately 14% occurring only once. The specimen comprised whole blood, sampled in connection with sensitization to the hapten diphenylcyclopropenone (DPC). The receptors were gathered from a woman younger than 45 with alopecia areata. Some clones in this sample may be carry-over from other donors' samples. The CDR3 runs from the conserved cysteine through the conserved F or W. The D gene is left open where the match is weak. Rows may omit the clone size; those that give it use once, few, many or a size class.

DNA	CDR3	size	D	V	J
TGTGCCAGCAGCCAAGAAAAGCTCTTGGTCGCCCTCCACTTT	CASSQEKLLVALHF	NA	NA	TRBV4-2	TRBJ1-6
TGTGCCAGCAGTTTGGCTAGCGGAGGAAACTACGAGCAGTACTTC	CASSLASGGNYEQYF	NA	TRBD2	TRBV12-3/TRBV12-4	TRBJ2-7
TGTGCCAGCAGCTCGGGACAGGGGGCCTTCTTTGGATATGGCTACACCTTC	CASSSGQGAFFGYGYTF	many	TRBD1	TRBV11-1	TRBJ1-2
TGCGCCAGCAGTGAGCCCCCCTTCGGGCAGTACTTC	CASSEPPFGQYF	NA	NA	TRBV10-2	TRBJ2-7
TGTGCCAGCAGGCCGGGAGCTAACACTGAAGCTTTCTTT	CASRPGANTEAFF	NA	NA	TRBV2	TRBJ1-1
TGTGCCAGCTCACCACCTTATGCAGGGGGGGAAGCTTTCTTT	CASSPPYAGGEAFF	NA	TRBD1	TRBV18	TRBJ1-1
TGTGCCAGCAGTTACCAGGCCCCAGTGAACACTGAAGCTTTCTTT	CASSYQAPVNTEAFF	many	NA	TRBV6-5	TRBJ1-1
TGCAGTGCTGGGGACCGCCGTGGCACCGGGGAGCTGTTTTTT	CSAGDRRGTGELFF	few	NA	TRBV20-1	TRBJ2-2
TGCGCCAGCAGCCAAGCTGGATTTACCTACGAGCAGTACTTC	CASSQAGFTYEQYF	NA	NA	TRBV4-1	TRBJ2-7
TGTGCCAGCAGTAGAAATACAGGGGGTGGCTACACCTTC	CASSRNTGGGYTF	NA	TRBD1	TRBV27	TRBJ1-2
TGTGCCAGCAGTCCGCAGGGATTAGGGTCACCCCTCCACTTT	CASSPQGLGSPLHF	NA	NA	TRBV27	TRBJ1-6
TGTGCCAGCTCACCAGGAGGGGAACCTGAAGCTTTCTTT	CASSPGGEPEAFF	few	NA	TRBV18	TRBJ1-1
TGTGCCAGCATTTTACAGAGCTCCTATAATTCACCCCTCCACTTT	CASILQSSYNSPLHF	few	NA	TRBV2	TRBJ1-6
TGTGCCAGCTCAAGGGGGGACGCTAACTATGGCTACACCTTC	CASSRGDANYGYTF	NA	NA	TRBV6-1	TRBJ1-2
TGTGCCAGCAGCGGACTGGAACAAGAGACCCAGTACTTC	CASSGLEQETQYF	NA	NA	TRBV12-3/TRBV12-4	TRBJ2-5
TGTGCCAGCAGTTTAGTGGGGGCTCAGAATTCACCCCTCCACTTT	CASSLVGAQNSPLHF	NA	NA	TRBV27	TRBJ1-6
TGCAGCGTCCGACCGGGACCCTACTACGAGCAGTACTTC	CSVRPGPYYEQYF	NA	NA	TRBV29-1	TRBJ2-7
TGCAGTGCTAGATCCCCGAACATCCGCACAGATACGCAGTATTTT	CSARSPNIRTDTQYF	NA	NA	TRBV20-1	TRBJ2-3
TGTGCCACCAGCGGGTCTGCTAGCGGGTACAATGAGCAGTTCTTC	CATSGSASGYNEQFF	few	TRBD2	TRBV15	TRBJ2-1
TGTGCCACCGGACGGACTGAAGCTTTCTTT	CATGRTEAFF	few	NA	TRBV28	TRBJ1-1
TGTGCCAGCAGCTTACGGGAAGCGGAGCCCTACGAGCAGTACTTC	CASSLREAEPYEQYF	NA	NA	TRBV21-1	TRBJ2-7
TGTGCCAGCAGCAGTGGGCCAGGGACTTTTTACAATGAGCAGTTCTTC	CASSSGPGTFYNEQFF	few	NA	TRBV21-1	TRBJ2-1
TGTGCTAGTGCCAGAGGGTACAATGAGCAGTTCTTC	CASARGYNEQFF	NA	NA	TRBV12-5	TRBJ2-1
TGTGCCAGCAGTGAAAGGGTAGAGATCAAGACCCAGTACTTC	CASSERVEIKTQYF	few	NA	TRBV6-1	TRBJ2-5
TGCAGTGCTACACAGACAGGTTTGACCTATAATTCACCCCTCCACTTT	CSATQTGLTYNSPLHF	NA	NA	TRBV20-1	TRBJ1-6
TGTGCCAGCAGTTTAAGCGGGAGTGGCTCCTACAATGAGCAGTTCTTC	CASSLSGSGSYNEQFF	few	TRBD2	TRBV12-3/TRBV12-4	TRBJ2-1
TGTGCCAGTAGTACCGAGAGAACTAACTATGGCTACACCTTC	CASSTERTNYGYTF	NA	NA	TRBV19	TRBJ1-2
TGCAGCGTACTAGCGGGCCTCACAGATACGCAGTATTTT	CSVLAGLTDTQYF	many	TRBD2	TRBV29-1	TRBJ2-3
TGTGCCAGCAGGAAGAGACTAGCGGCGGACACCGGGGAGCTGTTTTTT	CASRKRLAADTGELFF	few	TRBD2	TRBV28	TRBJ2-2
TGTGCCAGCAGTGATTTTAGCCCTGGTGTGTTCGCCACCTCCACAGATACGCAGTATTTT	CASSDFSPGVFATSTDTQYF	few	NA	TRBV6-1	TRBJ2-3
TGCAGCGTTGGGTCTCCCAGGGACACTGAAGCTTTCTTT	CSVGSPRDTEAFF	NA	NA	TRBV29-1	TRBJ1-1
TGCAGCGTTGTATCGACGGGGGCAGAGACCCAGTACTTC	CSVVSTGAETQYF	many	NA	TRBV29-1	TRBJ2-5
TGTGCCAGCAGCCACGAGAGGGGAGTGAACACTGAAGCTTTCTTT	CASSHERGVNTEAFF	NA	NA	TRBV14	TRBJ1-1
TGCGCCAGCAGCTTGGATGCGCGGGGGGCAAACATTCAGTACTTC	CASSLDARGANIQYF	NA	TRBD2	TRBV5-1	TRBJ2-4
TGTGCCAGCAGCTTAGGAGGCCCACAAGGGAACATTCAGTACTTC	CASSLGGPQGNIQYF	NA	NA	TRBV13	TRBJ2-4
TGTGCCAGCAGTTCGACAGGGGGTAAGGATTACAATGAGCAGTTCTTC	CASSSTGGKDYNEQFF	many	TRBD1	TRBV28	TRBJ2-1
TGCAGTGCTATCAGGGACGCAGGGCCCAATCAGCCCCAGCATTTT	CSAIRDAGPNQPQHF	many	NA	TRBV20-1	TRBJ1-5
TGTGCCAGCAGTGGTGGCAGGGGGGTGGTCAGTGAGCAGTTCTTC	CASSGGRGVVSEQFF	many	NA	TRBV2	TRBJ2-1
TGCGCCAGCAGCTTGGGCCAGCAAGGAGATACGCAGTATTTT	CASSLGQQGDTQYF	few	NA	TRBV5-1	TRBJ2-3
TGTGCCAGTCAGGGGAACATGAACACTGAAGCTTTCTTT	CASQGNMNTEAFF	many	NA	TRBV10-3	TRBJ1-1
TGTGCCAGCAGCTTAGCAGCGGGCGGGAGTCATACCGGGGAGCTGTTTTTT	CASSLAAGGSHTGELFF	NA	TRBD2	TRBV7-6	TRBJ2-2